This TCR beta chain was captured by sequencing in a study of tumor-infiltrating T cells and Merkel cell polyomavirus (dated by TCRdb to 2017 to 2019). General notes on the study: In Merkel cell carcinoma patients, the study investigated CD8+ T cells specific for the Merkel cell polyomavirus KLL epitope. Patients presented at varying disease stages and were followed for a median of 2.7 years, with a range of 1. Patients received varied, non-standardized therapies including chemotherapy, radiation and immunotherapies. TRB sequencing was performed on KLL-tetramer-sorted cells from blood or tumor-infiltrating lymphocytes in 14 to 15 samples, as well as on roughly twelve matched whole-tumor samples. Most whole-tumor samples were obtained as 25-micron curls cut from formalin-fixed, paraffin-embedded tissue blocks. Of all the tumor samples in the study, one was a frozen nodal tumor digest and another was a flash-frozen core biopsy of a metastasis.

All patients' tumors stained robustly positive for Merkel cell polyomavirus Large T antigen by immunohistochemistry. Eleven to twelve Merkel cell carcinoma patients with robust KLL-tetramer+ populations, above 0.04% of CD8+ T cells, in blood and/or cultured TIL were included. Every patient was Caucasian, and patient ages ranged from about 50 to 77 years, with a median of around 60 years. For patients with unknown primaries who presented with nodal disease, or in cases where primary tissue was insufficient, lymph node tumors were analyzed. Overall study outcomes, separate from this receptor: One limitation of the study is the small sample size (n ≈ 13 patients). A higher fraction of KLL-specific T cells within tumors (about 1.9-18% versus about 0-0.15%) was associated with significantly better MCC-specific survival. Because the study covered only a single viral epitope, T cells targeting other Merkel cell polyomavirus epitopes were not captured. KLL-specific TRB repertoires proved diverse and largely private: among about 400 unique sequences, only one clonotype was public, and a couple of patients shared that clonotype. A greater number of unique KLL-specific clonotypes in tumors (roughly 5-108 vs 0-3) was associated with a significant advantage in MCC-specific survival (P = 0.0051).

Libraries were prepared through the immunoSEQ multiplex PCR assay. Adaptive Biotechnologies (Seattle, WA) carried out the genomic DNA extraction, TRB sequencing and normalization. Per the original workflow: Clonality was calculated as one minus the Shannon entropy of productive TRB sequences, normalized by log2 of unique productive sequences. KLL-specific clonotypes in tumors were identified by matching TCRbeta CDR3 amino acid sequences with those from each patient's tetramer-sorted sample. TCRdb provides this immuneACCESS table in a form limited to in-frame rearrangements. Some clones are lacking; in checked studies, under half of them reflect an unresolved V gene, and why the rest are absent is not known. V and J calls and clone size follow that table, whereas D and trimming were derived from the DNA. This sample has 25,000 or so clones in its table, and 70% to 90% of those were observed once. Around 2.7% of the sample goes to the ten largest clones.

This clone was observed once. What antigen it recognizes has not been identified. Base qualities are not recorded, but no much larger clone differs from it by a single base. Sequenced sample: lymph node tissue. The clonotype originates from a man in his forties or fifties with Merkel cell carcinoma.

Read as DNA, the sequence is TGTGCCAGCAGTTTTGAGACAGGATTTCAGCCCCAGCATTTT. Its protein reads: CASSFETGFQPQHF. The sequence is built from TRBV28 and TRBJ1-5, with a tentative D gene TRBD1 over 6 matching bases. The CDR3 holds 14 amino acids from the cysteine to the phenylalanine. Left in the record is the CDR3 DNA by itself, 42 bases read in frame from the first base. CDR1 MDHEN and CDR2 SYDVKM are derived from the germline V gene. V and J are truncated by 3 bases and 6 bases respectively, leaving an intervening sequence of 12 bases.